Each of the 28 T cell receptor beta chains below was sequenced from the same sample in a study of cytomegalovirus exposure and HLA in healthy donors listed by TCRdb under 2017. The protocol used for the library was the immunoSEQ multiplex PCR assay. The multiplex PCR relied on a mix of 60 forward primers for TCR Vbeta segments and 13 reverse primers for TCR Jbeta segments. TCRdb provides this immuneACCESS table in a form limited to in-frame rearrangements. Some clones are lacking; in checked studies, under half of them reflect an unresolved V gene, and why the rest are absent is not known. In this sample the table shows about 140,000 clones, over 70% of which occur a single time. The ten largest clonotypes hold about 1.8% of the sample. Specimen: PBMCs. The source is a woman aged 40 to 49 in good health and CMV-seronegative.

This sequence joins TRBV6-1 and TRBJ2-2; TRBD2 agrees at 9 bases. Germline CDR1 reads MNHNS; CDR2 reads SASEGT. The CDR3 sequence is 16 residues long. With V trimmed by 3 bases and J by 3 bases, 5 bases remained unmatched. The CDR3 DNA reads as TGTGCCAGCAGTGATGCGGGGGGGCATTACACCGGGGAGCTGTTTTTT. Translated, it gives CASSDAGGHYTGELFF.

For the CDR3, the DNA is TGTGCCACCAGCAGAGATTTGGACAGGGTCAACACTGAAGCTTTCTTT. Its translation is CATSRDLDRVNTEAFF. The V gene is TRBV15, the J gene TRBJ1-1; 8 bases fit TRBD1. Losses at the gene ends were 0 bases for V and 2 bases for J; bases not matched to a gene: 5. Per the germline V gene, CDR1 is LNHNV and CDR2 is YYDKDF (reference sequence). The CDR3 is 16 amino acids.

The rearrangement joins TRBV27 to TRBJ2-7; TRBD2 aligns across 11 bases. The ends lost 6 bases at V and 5 bases at J; junction bases unmatched: 6. The CDR3 is 14 amino acids. Germline-derived CDR1 and CDR2 are MNHEY and SMNVEV (reference sequence). CDR3 protein: CASRRLAGGNEQYF. The CDR3 nucleotides read TGTGCCAGCAGGAGGCTAGCGGGAGGTAACGAGCAGTACTTC.

The genes are TRBV18 and TRBJ2-5, with D unresolved. The germline V and J ends were trimmed by 0 bases and 3 bases, with 14 bases remaining between them. In germline, CDR1 is KGHSH, CDR2 LQKENI. The CDR3 is made up of 16 amino acids. The CDR3 region has the DNA TGTGCCAGCTCACCACCATATGGAGATCCGGAAGAGACCCAGTACTTC. This gives the protein CASSPPYGDPEETQYF.

The chain carries TRBV19 and TRBJ1-1; D is unclear. CDR3 length: 13 residues. The V end was cut by 2 bases, the J end by 0 bases, with 4 bases between. CDR1 and CDR2 from the germline V gene are LNHDA and SQIVND (reference sequence). This CDR3 reads CASSILVNTEAFF. The CDR3 DNA sequence: TGTGCCAGTAGTATATTAGTGAACACTGAAGCTTTCTTT.

The J gene is TRBJ2-5, the V gene TRBV6-5; tentative D call: TRBD1 (6 bases). Judging by the DNA end, TRBJ2-7 fits better; the J call may be wrong. This CDR3 has 13 residues. Per the germline V gene, CDR1 is MNHEY and CDR2 is SVGAGI. CDR3: CASSYSGAREQYF. CDR3 nucleotides: TGTGCCAGCAGTTACTCGGGGGCACGCGAGCAGTACTTC.

V gene TRBV13 combines with J gene TRBJ1-2, with 12 bases aligning to TRBD1. With 4 bases clipped from V and 6 bases from J, the junction kept 3 bases outside the gene matches. Germline CDR1 and CDR2: PRHDT and FYEKMQ (reference sequence). The CDR3 runs 14 residues. The CDR3 nucleotides read TGTGCCAGCAGCTGGGACAGGGGGCAGGATGGCTACACCTTC. Its translation: CASSWDRGQDGYTF.

V and J are TRBV30 and TRBJ1-5; D not certain. The CDR3 sequence is 13 residues long. The V end was cut by 4 bases, the J end by 0 bases, with 7 bases between. CDR1 GTSNPN and CDR2 SVGIG come from the germline V gene (reference sequence). The CDR3 loop reads CAWTVDSNQPQHF. The CDR3 DNA is TGTGCCTGGACGGTCGATAGCAATCAGCCCCAGCATTTT.

This chain connects TRBV11-2 to TRBJ1-2; tentative D call: TRBD1 (6 bases). Trimming removed 4 bases at V and 7 bases at J, with 19 bases between. This CDR3 contains 15 residues. CDR1 is SGHAT, CDR2 FQNNGV, per germline. The CDR3 nucleotides are TGTGCCAGCAGCTCACTCAGGGGAGCGTTCGGTGGCTACACCTTC. Translated, it gives CASSSLRGAFGGYTF.

The chain carries TRBV6-5 and TRBJ1-6, with a weak D call TRBD1 (6 bases). This CDR3 has 14 residues. Looked up from germline, CDR1 is MNHEY and CDR2 is SVGAGI. The ends were cut back, 4 bases at V and 5 bases at J, with 9 bases in the middle. Written as DNA, the CDR3 is TGTGCCAGCAGTTTCAGGGGAAATAATTCACCCCTCCACTTT. Protein product: CASSFRGNNSPLHF.

V is TRBV6-5 and J is TRBJ2-1; the D gene is possibly TRBD1 (6 bases). V was pared by 2 bases and J by 2 bases, with 7 bases between. Germline CDR1 and CDR2: MNHEY and SVGAGI. This CDR3 is 14 amino acids long. DNA for the CDR3: TGTGCCAGCAGTTACGACAGGCCCTACAATGAGCAGTTCTTC. It specifies CASSYDRPYNEQFF.

This clone has just a few counts. The rearrangement links TRBV20-1 to TRBJ1-4; no definite D call. The V gene's germline CDR1 is DFQATT and CDR2 SNEGSKA (reference sequence). V lost 6 bases to trimming and J lost 5 bases, with 7 bases between them. This CDR3 contains 11 residues. CDR3: CSAPGNEKLFF. For the CDR3, the DNA is TGCAGTGCCCCCGGGAATGAAAAACTGTTTTTT.

The chain combines TRBV6-1 with TRBJ1-5; weak D call: TRBD1 (6 bases). The length of the CDR3 is 15 residues. Germline lookup yields CDR1 MNHNS and CDR2 SASEGT. The ends were cut back, 5 bases at V and 7 bases at J, with 18 bases in the middle. This CDR3 is CASSTSGGAGQPQHF. As DNA, the CDR3 is TGTGCCAGCAGTACAAGCGGGGGGGCAGGGCAGCCCCAGCATTTT.

The J gene is TRBJ2-3, the V gene TRBV9; TRBD2 matches 11 bases. The CDR3 spans 16 residues. Germline V CDR1 and CDR2: SGDLS, YYNGEE. V gave up 0 bases and J gave up 6 bases; unmatched junction bases: 6. The CDR3 loop is CASSVDPSGGMDTQYF. In DNA, the CDR3 is TGTGCCAGCAGCGTAGATCCTAGCGGGGGGATGGATACGCAGTATTTT.

This chain links TRBV28 with TRBJ1-2, with TRBD1 matching over 7 bases. V trimming: 8 bases; J trimming: 4 bases; junction bases outside the gene matches: 19. Per germline, CDR1 MDHEN and CDR2 SYDVKM. The CDR3 covers 17 residues. CDR3 sequence (DNA): TGTGCCAGCCGCAGGGGGACCCCCTCCGGGACACCCTATGGCTACACCTTC. It encodes CASRRGTPSGTPYGYTF.

The chain carries TRBV6-5 and TRBJ2-1, with D possibly TRBD1 on 6 matching bases. V lost 4 bases and J 0 bases, leaving 10 bases between the germline ends. In germline, CDR1 is MNHEY, CDR2 SVGAGI. The CDR3 runs 15 residues. DNA of the CDR3: TGTGCCAGCAGTTCAACAGGGAGCTCCTACAATGAGCAGTTCTTC. It specifies CASSSTGSSYNEQFF.

J is TRBJ2-7 and V is TRBV27, with 7 bases lining up with TRBD1. Germline CDR1 and CDR2: MNHEY and SMNVEV (reference sequence). The length of the CDR3 is 14 residues. The V gene end was trimmed by 5 bases and the J gene end by 2 bases; junction bases not matched to a gene: 6. The CDR3 DNA is TGTGCCAGCAGTACAGGGGTCGGAACCTACGAGCAGTACTTC. It encodes CASSTGVGTYEQYF.

The chain employs TRBV12-5 and TRBJ1-1; D is undetermined. V lost 4 bases, J lost 4 bases, and 10 bases lay in between. The CDR3 is 13 residues long. CDR1 LGHNT and CDR2 FRNRAP come from the germline V gene. The CDR3 protein is CASGSIPSTEAFF. CDR3 DNA sequence: TGTGCTAGTGGTTCGATACCGAGCACTGAAGCTTTCTTT.

The chain is built from TRBV30 and TRBJ1-2; tentatively, D is TRBD1 (6 bases). There are 13 residues in the CDR3. Germline assignment: CDR1 GTSNPN and CDR2 SVGIG (reference sequence). V lost 1 base to trimming and J lost 3 bases, with 9 bases between them. CDR3 DNA sequence: TGTGCCTGGAGTGCCGGGACATACTATGGCTACACCTTC. The encoded protein is CAWSAGTYYGYTF.

The V gene is TRBV5-6, the J gene TRBJ2-1; D may be TRBD2 (6 bases). CDR1 SGHDT and CDR2 YYEEEE come from the germline V gene. The CDR3 sequence is 16 residues long. V lost 6 bases and J 0 bases, leaving 16 bases between the germline ends. The CDR3 DNA reads as TGTGCCAGCACCCCGTACGGGACTGGCTCCTACAATGAGCAGTTCTTC. Protein product: CASTPYGTGSYNEQFF.

This clone has more than one count but fewer than ten. The chain employs TRBV5-1 and TRBJ1-4; TRBD1 matches 8 bases. CDR3 length equals 19 residues. Germline CDR1 is SGHRS and CDR2 is YFSETQ. J gave up 5 bases and V 0 bases, and 15 bases lay outside the gene matches. The DNA for the CDR3 is TGCGCCAGCAGCTTGGGCCGCAGGGGGCGATTCCAATCCAATGAAAAACTGTTTTTT. Its translation: CASSLGRRGRFQSNEKLFF.

The CDR3 bases are TGTGCCAGCAGCTTGGAGGCTAGCGGCTACGAGCAGTACTTC. Its protein is CASSLEASGYEQYF. This chain joins TRBV5-6 and TRBJ2-5; TRBD2 aligns across 7 bases. Matching the DNA end better, TRBJ2-7 makes the J call doubtful. Germline V CDR1 and CDR2: SGHDT, YYEEEE. The CDR3 sequence is 14 residues long.

The chain links TRBV6-5 to TRBJ1-1; D unclear. The length of the CDR3 is 13 residues. V shed 5 bases and J shed 1 base, with 8 bases lying between them. Per germline, CDR1 MNHEY and CDR2 SVGAGI. CDR3 DNA sequence: TGTGCCAGCAGTGAAGAGGAGAACACTGAAGCTTTCTTT. This gives the protein CASSEEENTEAFF.

The CDR3 nucleotides read TGTGCCAGCAGCTTAGGGGGTAGCGGGAGAATGGTTGAGCAGTTCTTC. Translation: CASSLGGSGRMVEQFF. The chain couples TRBV11-2 to TRBJ2-1; TRBD2 aligns across 9 bases. Trimming took 1 base from V and 9 from J; bases not matched to a gene: 10. This CDR3 is 16 amino acids long. The germline gives CDR1 SGHAT, CDR2 FQNNGV.

The chain is built from TRBV25-1 and TRBJ2-7; D might be TRBD1 (6 bases). CDR1 is MGHDK, CDR2 SYGVNS, per germline. V lost 8 bases and J lost 3, with 20 bases in between. The CDR3 consists of 15 residues. The CDR3 loop reads CASGPSRDTVYEQYF. The CDR3 DNA reads as TGTGCCAGCGGTCCTTCCCGGGACACAGTCTACGAGCAGTACTTC.

The genes are TRBV5-1 and TRBJ2-1, with D tentatively TRBD2 (6 bases). The V end was cut by 4 bases, the J end by 7 bases, with 18 bases between. This CDR3 comprises 15 residues. Germline loops: CDR1 SGHRS, CDR2 YFSETQ. CDR3 DNA: TGCGCCAGCAGCCGGTCAGGCACCCGGGGGAATGAGCAGTTCTTC. Translation: CASSRSGTRGNEQFF. Based on the CDR3 plus reference TRBV5-1 and TRBJ2-1, the full variable domain is KAGVTQTPRYLIKTRGQQVTLSCSPISGHRSVSWYQQTPGQGLQFLFEYFSETQRNKGNFPGRFSGRQFSNSRSEMNVSTLELGDSALYLCASSRSGTRGNEQFFGPGTRLTVL.

This chain links TRBV27 with TRBJ2-5; 7 bases are a match to TRBD1. The CDR3 loop spans 16 amino acids. Trimming cost V 3 bases and J 5 bases; bases outside gene matches: 12. CDR1 is MNHEY, CDR2 SMNVEV, per germline (reference sequence). This CDR3 is CASSFNGRTGRETQYF. CDR3 nucleotide sequence: TGTGCCAGCAGTTTCAATGGACGGACAGGTCGGGAGACCCAGTACTTC.

The chain combines TRBV4-1 with TRBJ2-4; D not resolved. The germline V gene encodes CDR1 MGHRA and CDR2 YSYEKL. There are 17 residues in the CDR3. V was clipped by 1 base and J by 0 bases, with 13 bases between them. The CDR3 reads CASSQVPVNLAKNIQYF. Written as DNA, the CDR3 is TGCGCCAGCAGCCAAGTACCAGTAAATCTAGCCAAAAACATTCAGTACTTC.